Described below is a single TCR beta chain sequence and its context. Its specificity is unknown. The sample is drawn from a study of Ad26.COV2.S vaccination and SARS-CoV-2 variants. Study-level information: The COV1001 Ad26.COV2.S trial arm included the donor. The study gave Ad26.COV2.S intramuscularly, once or twice 56 days apart.

The repertoire was sequenced with immunoSEQ multiplex PCR; TCRdb's copy has only in-frame clones and lacks some. The sample lists 300,000 to 350,000 clones, about 89% occurring once. Noted treatment: some 20 received Ad26.COV2.S at low or high dose, single or two shots; roughly five received placebo; per-sample allocation not given. Day 63 after the first injection of vaccine or placebo was the sampling time. The donor's status was that of an adult aged 18-55 years in Boston. V was pared by 3 bases and J by 0 bases, with 0 bases between. CDR3 length equals 11 residues. Study-wide results and limits: Spike-specific TCR breadth was greater after Ad26.COV2.S than placebo.

The material sequenced was peripheral blood, taken in a trial of Ad26.COV2.S vaccine versus placebo. The rearrangement joins TRBV12-3 or TRBV12-4 to TRBJ2-7; D is uncertain. The TCR comes from a person between 18 and 65 years old who received the Ad26.COV2.S COVID-19 vaccine or a placebo. The CDR3 nucleotides are TGTGCCAGCAGTTTCTCCTACGAGCAGTACTTC. The encoded protein is CASSFSYEQYF.